The 27 T cell receptor beta chains listed next were all sequenced from one sample in a study of blood T cell repertoires in COVID-19. This table comes from immunoSEQ multiplex PCR, and its TCRdb copy is limited to in-frame clones, with some not included. The sample yields over 100,000 clones, 85% to 90% seen once. Material for sequencing was peripheral blood. The source is a man aged 55 to 70 with COVID-19, enrolled during active disease.

The chain has TRBV21-1 and TRBJ2-7; the listed D gene, TRBD2, was not tested against the DNA. TRBV21-1 is assigned pseudogene status. This CDR3 has 14 amino acids. The CDR3 coding sequence is TGTGCCAGCACCTGGAGAATTGGATTTCGCGAGCAGTACTTC. Translation: CASTWRIGFREQYF.

This chain links TRBV14 with TRBJ1-2; 9 bases line up with TRBD1. Trimming removed 0 bases from V and 3 bases from J; junction bases left unmatched: 8. Per germline, CDR1 SGHDN and CDR2 FVKESK. This CDR3 spans 17 amino acids. The CDR3 DNA reads as TGTGCCAGCAGCCAAGATCCACAGGGGGCGGGAGACTATGGCTACACCTTC. Its translation is CASSQDPQGAGDYGYTF.

The V gene is TRBV5-4, the J gene TRBJ2-2; no clear D. V was pared by 0 bases and J by 5 bases, with 11 bases between. This CDR3 has 15 amino acids. The V gene's germline CDR1 is SGHNT and CDR2 YYREEE (reference sequence). The CDR3 DNA reads TGTGCCAGCAGCTTGGCCTGGAGTGGAACCGGGGAGCTGTTTTTT. Residues: CASSLAWSGTGELFF.

The J gene is TRBJ1-1, the V gene TRBV5-4, with 8 nucleotides matching TRBD1. The CDR3 is made up of 14 amino acids. J lost 1 base, V lost 3 bases, and 2 bases had no gene match. CDR1 and CDR2 (germline): SGHNT, YYREEE (reference sequence). The CDR3 here is CASSYGQGNTEAFF. DNA for the CDR3: TGTGCCAGCAGCTACGGACAGGGGAACACTGAAGCTTTCTTT.

V usage is TRBV29-1 and J usage is TRBJ1-2; 7 bases are shared with TRBD1. Unmatched junction bases numbered 2, after V lost 6 bases and J lost 4 bases. The CDR3 is made up of 11 amino acids. CDR1 and CDR2 from the germline V gene are SQVTM and ANQGSEA. The CDR3 DNA reads as TGCAGCGTCCAGGGGGGCTATGGCTACACCTTC. It specifies CSVQGGYGYTF.

This clone was observed a handful of times. This chain links TRBV5-6 with TRBJ1-5; D unresolved. Germline V CDR1 and CDR2: SGHDT, YYEEEE. V lost 0 bases and J lost 7, with 20 bases in between. This CDR3 is 17 amino acids long. CDR3 amino acids: CASSLAGSGGLAQPQHF. For the CDR3, the DNA is TGTGCCAGCAGCTTGGCCGGGAGCGGCGGATTGGCACAGCCCCAGCATTTT.

This clone was seen a single time. The chain carries TRBV5-1 and TRBJ2-7, with D tentatively TRBD2 (5 bases). The CDR3 is made up of 13 amino acids. Trimming cost V 2 bases and J 2 bases, with 8 bases left between them. From germline, CDR1 is SGHRS and CDR2 YFSETQ. This CDR3 is CASSLPGAYEQYF. CDR3 DNA sequence: TGCGCCAGCAGCTTACCCGGGGCCTACGAGCAGTACTTC.

The table lists this clone with a few counts. The J gene is TRBJ2-5, the V gene TRBV4-3; D unclear. CDR3 length equals 14 residues. From germline, CDR1 is LGHNA and CDR2 YSLEER. V lost 1 base to trimming and J lost 5 bases, with 11 bases between them. The CDR3 DNA sequence: TGCGCCAGCAGCCAAGTTGTGGGCCCGGAGACCCAGTACTTC. Amino acids: CASSQVVGPETQYF.

The rearrangement uses TRBV30 and TRBJ2-1; possibly TRBD1 for D (6 bases). Germline-derived CDR1 and CDR2 are GTSNPN and SVGIG (reference sequence). V lost 1 base, J lost 10 bases, and 17 bases lay in between. This CDR3 region has 14 residues. For the CDR3, the DNA is TGTGCCTGGAGTGCCGACTTAGTCAGGGGAGAGCAGTTCTTC. As protein: CAWSADLVRGEQFF.

V is TRBV6-5 and J is TRBJ1-1; D may be TRBD1 (5 bases). In germline, CDR1 is MNHEY, CDR2 SVGAGI. Trimming took 2 bases from V and 6 from J, leaving 7 bases between them. The CDR3 has 12 amino acids. CDR3 amino acids: CASSYRQPEAFF. The DNA for the CDR3 is TGTGCCAGCAGTTACAGACAGCCTGAAGCTTTCTTT.

The rearrangement joins TRBV3-1 (or the pseudogene TRBV3-2) to TRBJ1-4; TRBD1 is a possible D gene (5 bases). The CDR3 runs 18 residues. Trimming left V 0 bases short and J 8 bases short, with 22 bases between. Germline V CDR1 and CDR2: LGHDT, YNNKEL (reference sequence). The CDR3 coding sequence is TGTGCCAGCAGCCAAGATCTTGGGCAGTCCAACAGGAACGAAAAACTGTTTTTT. It translates to CASSQDLGQSNRNEKLFF.

The V call is TRBV7-2, the J call TRBJ1-2; D might be TRBD1 (6 bases). Trimming removed 2 bases at V and 4 bases at J, with 17 bases between. The germline CDR1 and CDR2 sequences are SGHTA and FQGNSA. The CDR3 is 16 amino acids. Here the CDR3 reads CASSLYRQVETYGYTF. The CDR3 DNA reads as TGTGCCAGCAGCTTATACCGACAGGTAGAGACCTATGGCTACACCTTC. Together with reference TRBV7-2 and TRBJ1-2, the CDR3 gives the full variable domain: GAGVSQSPSNKVTEKGKDVELRCDPISGHTALYWYRQSLGQGLEFLIYFQGNSAPDKSGLPSDRFSAERTGGSVSTLTIQRTQQEDSAVYLCASSLYRQVETYGYTFGSGTRLTVV.

The genes are TRBV7-8 and TRBJ1-4; D not certain. CDR1 and CDR2 from the germline V gene are SGHVS and FQNEAQ. There are 15 residues in the CDR3. V lost 5 bases and J lost 5, with 15 bases in between. DNA for the CDR3: TGTGCCAGCAGCCTTGGTGGGCAGTTGAATGAAAAACTGTTTTTT. Residues: CASSLGGQLNEKLFF.

The chain combines TRBV4-1 with TRBJ2-2, with a possible D match to TRBD2 (6 bases). CDR1 and CDR2 from the germline V gene are MGHRA and YSYEKL. CDR3 length equals 15 residues. V was shortened by 4 bases and J by 5 bases, with 14 bases between the two germline ends. The CDR3 reads CASSLRRGRTGELFF. CDR3 nucleotides: TGCGCCAGCAGCCTTAGGCGGGGTCGGACCGGGGAGCTGTTTTTT.

This clone appeared a few times. V and J are TRBV6-5 and TRBJ1-3; D unresolved. CDR3 length: 15 amino acids. CDR1 is MNHEY, CDR2 SVGAGI, per germline. The V and J ends lost 7 bases and 0 bases respectively, with 13 bases between them. The CDR3 DNA sequence: TGTGCCAGCACCCGTTCGGTAAACTCTGGAAACACCATATATTTT. Encoded protein: CASTRSVNSGNTIYF.

The V gene is TRBV2, the J gene TRBJ2-3, with D tentatively TRBD2 (6 bases). Germline CDR1 reads SNHLY; CDR2 reads FYNNEI. This CDR3 is 15 amino acids long. V was shortened by 7 bases and J by 3 bases, with 17 bases between the two germline ends. The chain's CDR3 is CASMKRNRGTDTQYF. Written as DNA, the CDR3 is TGTGCCAGCATGAAAAGGAATCGGGGGACAGATACGCAGTATTTT.

This CDR3 is CASRRDTVSSPLHF. The CDR3 DNA follows: TGTGCCAGCAGAAGGGACACCGTGAGTTCACCCCTCCACTTT. The J gene is TRBJ1-6, the V gene TRBV5-4, with a weak D call TRBD1 (6 bases). Trimming removed 5 bases from V and 9 bases from J, with 15 bases in between. From germline, CDR1 is SGHNT and CDR2 YYREEE (reference sequence). CDR3 size: 14 residues.

This chain joins TRBV28 and TRBJ1-5; unclear D gene. The CDR3 is 15 residues long. CDR1 and CDR2 from the germline V gene are MDHEN and SYDVKM. The V end was cut by 2 bases, the J end by 4 bases, with 12 bases between. The CDR3 DNA reads TGTGCCAGCAGTTTAACCCATGGGCAAAATCAGCCCCAGCATTTT. Encoded protein: CASSLTHGQNQPQHF.

The chain recombines TRBV7-9 with TRBJ2-1; D perhaps matches TRBD2 (6 bases). Trimming cost V 1 base and J 10 bases, with 11 bases left between them. CDR3 length: 13 amino acids. Germline CDR1 reads SEHNR; CDR2 reads FQNEAQ (reference sequence). Here the CDR3 DNA reads TGTGCCAGCAGCTTAGTGGGGGGAGGAGAGCAGTTCTTC. It encodes CASSLVGGGEQFF.

The chain is built from TRBV6-5 and TRBJ1-2, with D possibly being TRBD1 (5 bases). Germline values: CDR1 MNHEY, CDR2 SVGAGI. Trimming removed 0 bases from V and 3 bases from J, with 8 bases in between. The CDR3 length is 14 residues. CDR3 in amino acids: CASSYSKGDYGYTF. CDR3 nucleotide sequence: TGTGCCAGCAGTTACTCGAAAGGGGACTATGGCTACACCTTC.

The chain has TRBV30 and TRBJ1-5; D is undetermined. CDR1 GTSNPN and CDR2 SVGIG come from the germline V gene (reference sequence). CDR3 length equals 13 residues. V was cut by 2 bases and J by 2 bases, with 7 bases left in between. In DNA, the CDR3 is TGTGCCTGGAGTAACGGAGGCAATCAGCCCCAGCATTTT. This codes for CAWSNGGNQPQHF.

V is TRBV28 and J is TRBJ1-5; 8 bases are a match to TRBD1. The CDR3 length is 13 residues. Losses at the gene ends were 6 bases for V and 7 bases for J; bases not matched to a gene: 5. Per the germline V gene, CDR1 is MDHEN and CDR2 is SYDVKM. The CDR3 DNA reads as TGTGCCAGCAGCAAACAGGGGGAACAGCCCCAGCATTTT. Protein sequence: CASSKQGEQPQHF. Looking up the rest from reference TRBV28 and TRBJ1-5 gives the full variable domain: DVKVTQSSRYLVKRTGEKVFLECVQDMDHENMFWYRQDPGLGLRLIYFSYDVKMKEKGDIPEGYSVSREKKERFSLILESASTNQTSMYLCASSKQGEQPQHFGDGTRLSIL.

There are a few counts of this clone. CDR3 in amino acids: CASGKRGNISNQPQHF. Written as DNA, the CDR3 is TGTGCCAGTGGGAAGAGAGGGAATATTAGCAATCAGCCCCAGCATTTT. The V and J genes are TRBV19 and TRBJ1-5; D not resolved. Trimming removed 8 bases at V and 0 bases at J, with 17 bases between. Germline CDR1 LNHDA, CDR2 SQIVND (reference sequence). The CDR3 runs to 16 residues.

V gene TRBV6-6 combines with J gene TRBJ1-4, with 9 bases identical to TRBD1. This CDR3 is 14 amino acids long. J lost 5 bases, V lost 5 bases, and 3 bases had no gene match. The germline gives CDR1 MNHNY, CDR2 SVGAGI (reference sequence). The CDR3 DNA sequence: TGTGCCAGCAGTCCTGGACAGGGGAATGAAAAACTGTTTTTT. Protein: CASSPGQGNEKLFF.

The V call is TRBV12-3 or TRBV12-4, the J call TRBJ1-2; D perhaps matches TRBD1 (6 bases). This CDR3 spans 13 amino acids. V lost 5 bases to trimming and J lost 4 bases, with 11 bases between them. In DNA, the CDR3 is TGTGCCAGCAGTCTACAGGGCGTCTATGGCTACACCTTC. Translated: CASSLQGVYGYTF.

The chain couples TRBV12-3 or TRBV12-4 to TRBJ1-2; no firm D call. V lost 3 bases, J lost 2 bases, and 7 bases lay in between. This CDR3 is 13 amino acids long. CDR3 in DNA: TGTGCCAGCAGTTTTAAGCCGAACTATGGCTACACCTTC. Protein sequence: CASSFKPNYGYTF.

The CDR3 DNA sequence: TGTGCCAGCAGTTACTCGGGCAGAGAGTACTATGGCTACACCTTC. This translates into CASSYSGREYYGYTF. The V and J genes are TRBV6-6 and TRBJ1-2; no clear D gene. Trimming cost V 0 bases and J 3 bases, with 11 bases left between them. The germline gives CDR1 MNHNY, CDR2 SVGAGI (reference sequence). The CDR3 sequence is 15 residues long.